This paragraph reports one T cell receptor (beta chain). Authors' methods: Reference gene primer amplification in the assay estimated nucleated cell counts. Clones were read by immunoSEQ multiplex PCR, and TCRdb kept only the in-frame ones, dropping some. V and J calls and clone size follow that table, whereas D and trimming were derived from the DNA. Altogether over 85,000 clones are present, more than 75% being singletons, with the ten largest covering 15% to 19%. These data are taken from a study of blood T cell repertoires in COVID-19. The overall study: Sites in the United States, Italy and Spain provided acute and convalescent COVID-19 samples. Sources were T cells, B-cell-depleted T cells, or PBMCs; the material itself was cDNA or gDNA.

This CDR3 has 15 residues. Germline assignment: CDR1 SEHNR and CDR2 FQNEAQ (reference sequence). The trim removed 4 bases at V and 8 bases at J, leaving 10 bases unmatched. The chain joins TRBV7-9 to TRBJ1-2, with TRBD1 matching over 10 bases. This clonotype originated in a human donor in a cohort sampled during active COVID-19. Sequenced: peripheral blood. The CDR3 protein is CASSSEGTGVRGYTF. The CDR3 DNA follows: TGTGCCAGCAGCTCGGAGGGGACAGGGGTTCGGGGCTACACCTTC.